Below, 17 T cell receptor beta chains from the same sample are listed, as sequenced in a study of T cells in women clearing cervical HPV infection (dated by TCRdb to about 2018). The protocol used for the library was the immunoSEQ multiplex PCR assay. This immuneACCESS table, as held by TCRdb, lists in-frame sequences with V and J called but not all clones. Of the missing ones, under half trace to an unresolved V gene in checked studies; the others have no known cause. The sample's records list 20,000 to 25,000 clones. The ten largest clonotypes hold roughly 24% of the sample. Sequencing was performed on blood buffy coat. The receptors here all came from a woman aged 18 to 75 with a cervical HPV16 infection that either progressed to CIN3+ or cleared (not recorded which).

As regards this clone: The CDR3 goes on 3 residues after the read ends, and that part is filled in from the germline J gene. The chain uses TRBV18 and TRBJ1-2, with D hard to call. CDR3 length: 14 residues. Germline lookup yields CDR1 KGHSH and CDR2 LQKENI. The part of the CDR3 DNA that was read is TGTGCCAGCTCACCGAGCCTAAGCACAGATACC. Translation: CASSPSLSTDT. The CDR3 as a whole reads CASSPSLSTDTYTF.

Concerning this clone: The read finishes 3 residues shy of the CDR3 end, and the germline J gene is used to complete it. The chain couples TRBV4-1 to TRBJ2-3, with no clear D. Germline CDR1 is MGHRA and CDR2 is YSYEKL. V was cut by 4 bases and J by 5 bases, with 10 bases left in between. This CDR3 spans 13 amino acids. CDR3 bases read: TGCGCCAGCAGCCGCAACGCGGTAGATACG. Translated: CASSRNAVDT. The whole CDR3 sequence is CASSRNAVDTQYF.

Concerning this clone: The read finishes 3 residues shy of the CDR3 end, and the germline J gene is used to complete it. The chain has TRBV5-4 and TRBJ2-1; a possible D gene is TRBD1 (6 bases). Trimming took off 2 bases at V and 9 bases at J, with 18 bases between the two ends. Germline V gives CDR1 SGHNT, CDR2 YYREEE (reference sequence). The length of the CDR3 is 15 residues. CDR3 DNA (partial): TGTGCCAGCAGCTTCGTCCATTTTGAAGGGGGTGAG. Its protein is CASSFVHFEGGE. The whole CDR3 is CASSFVHFEGGEQFF.

The sequenced part of the CDR3 DNA is TGTGCCAGCTCTAGCGGGGAGTTCTACGAG. Translating gives CASSSGEFYE. In full, the CDR3 reads CASSSGEFYEQYF. V usage is TRBV9 and J usage is TRBJ2-7; 9 bases map to TRBD2. The observed sequence ends 3 residues before the CDR3 terminus, with the missing tail filled in from the germline J gene. Germline V lookup: CDR1 SGDLS, CDR2 YYNGEE. Trimming at V came to 7 bases and at J to 3 bases, leaving 5 bases not matched to a gene. CDR3 size: 13 residues. The full variable domain, with the rest looked up from reference TRBV9 and TRBJ2-7, is DSGVTQTPKHLITATGQRVTLRCSPRSGDLSVYWYQQSLDQGLQFLIQYYNGEERAKGNILERFSAQQFPDLHSELNLSSLELGDSALYFCASSSGEFYEQYFGPGTRLTVT.

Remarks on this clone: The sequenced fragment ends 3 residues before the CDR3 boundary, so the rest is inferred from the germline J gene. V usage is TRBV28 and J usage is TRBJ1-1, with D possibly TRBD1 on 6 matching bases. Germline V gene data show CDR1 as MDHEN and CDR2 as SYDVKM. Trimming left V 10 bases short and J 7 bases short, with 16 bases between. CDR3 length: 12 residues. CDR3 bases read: TGTGCCACCAATATCAGGACAGATGAA. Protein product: CATNIRTDE. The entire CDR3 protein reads CATNIRTDEAFF.

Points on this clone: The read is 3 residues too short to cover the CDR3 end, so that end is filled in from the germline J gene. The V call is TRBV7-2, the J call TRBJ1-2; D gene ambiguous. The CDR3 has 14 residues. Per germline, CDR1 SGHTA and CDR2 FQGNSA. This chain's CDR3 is CASEGLASTDTYTF. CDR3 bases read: TGTGCCAGCGAGGGTCTGGCAAGCACAGATACC.

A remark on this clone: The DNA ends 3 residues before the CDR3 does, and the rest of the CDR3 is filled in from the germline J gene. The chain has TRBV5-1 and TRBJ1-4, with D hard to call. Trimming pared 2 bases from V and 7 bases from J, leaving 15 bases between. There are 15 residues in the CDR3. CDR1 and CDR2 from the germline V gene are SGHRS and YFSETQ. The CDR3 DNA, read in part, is TGCGCCAGCAGCTTAAAGGTGGCAGGAGGTGAAAAA. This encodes CASSLKVAGGEK. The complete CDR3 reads CASSLKVAGGEKLFF.

The CDR3 is CASSPSTGFHDYTF. CDR3 bases read: TGTGCCAGCTCACCCTCGACAGGGTTCCATGAC. V and J are TRBV18 and TRBJ1-2; 7 positions match TRBD1. The CDR3 extends 3 residues past the end of the read, so its final part is completed from the germline J gene. This CDR3 has 14 residues. In germline, CDR1 is KGHSH, CDR2 LQKENI.

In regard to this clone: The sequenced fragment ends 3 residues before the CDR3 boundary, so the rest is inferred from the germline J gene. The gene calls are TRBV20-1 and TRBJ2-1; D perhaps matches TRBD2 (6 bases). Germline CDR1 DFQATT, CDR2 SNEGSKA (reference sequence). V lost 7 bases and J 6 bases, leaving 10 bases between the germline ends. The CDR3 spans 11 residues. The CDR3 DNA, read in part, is TGCAGTGTTAGCGGTGTCAATGAG. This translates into CSVSGVNE. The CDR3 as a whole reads CSVSGVNEQFF.

The CDR3 bases that were read are TGTGCCACTCAGACCAGGGTCAGCAATCAGCCC. This encodes CATQTRVSNQP. The whole CDR3 sequence reads CATQTRVSNQPQHF. The chain combines TRBV19 with TRBJ1-5, with D perhaps TRBD1 (5 bases). Read data end 3 residues before the CDR3 end; the end is taken from the germline J gene. The germline gives CDR1 LNHDA, CDR2 SQIVND (reference sequence). Trimming removed 10 bases from V and 1 base from J, with 14 bases in between. The CDR3 consists of 14 residues. Filled out from reference TRBV19 and TRBJ1-5, the complete variable domain reads DGGITQSPKYLFRKEGQNVTLSCEQNLNHDAMYWYRQDPGQGLRLIYYSQIVNDFQKGDIAEGYSVSREKKESFPLTVTSAQKNPTAFYLCATQTRVSNQPQHFGDGTRLSIL.

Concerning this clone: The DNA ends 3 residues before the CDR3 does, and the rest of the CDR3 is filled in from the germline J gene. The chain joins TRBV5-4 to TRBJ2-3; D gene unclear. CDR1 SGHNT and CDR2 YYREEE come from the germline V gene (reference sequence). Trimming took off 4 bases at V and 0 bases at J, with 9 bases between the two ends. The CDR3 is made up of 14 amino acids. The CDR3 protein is CASSQEPSTDTQYF. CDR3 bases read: TGTGCCAGCAGCCAGGAACCTAGCACAGATACG.

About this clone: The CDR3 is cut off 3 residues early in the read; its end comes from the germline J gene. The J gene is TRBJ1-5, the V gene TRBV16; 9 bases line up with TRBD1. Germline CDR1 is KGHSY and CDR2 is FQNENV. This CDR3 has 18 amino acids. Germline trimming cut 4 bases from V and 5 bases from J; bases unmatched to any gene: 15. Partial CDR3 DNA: TGTGCCAGCAGCCCACCACTAGGGGACAGGGAGGCAGATCAGCCC. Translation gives CASSPPLGDREADQP. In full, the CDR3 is CASSPPLGDREADQPQHF.

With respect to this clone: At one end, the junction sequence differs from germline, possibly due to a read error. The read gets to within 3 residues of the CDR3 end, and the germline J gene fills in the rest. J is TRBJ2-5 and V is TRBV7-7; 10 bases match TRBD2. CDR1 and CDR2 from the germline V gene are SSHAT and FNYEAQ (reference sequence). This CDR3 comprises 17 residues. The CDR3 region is CASSELLSAGGLETQYF. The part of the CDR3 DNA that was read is TGTGCTAGCAGCGAACTCCTGTCAGCGGGGGGGCTAGAGACC.

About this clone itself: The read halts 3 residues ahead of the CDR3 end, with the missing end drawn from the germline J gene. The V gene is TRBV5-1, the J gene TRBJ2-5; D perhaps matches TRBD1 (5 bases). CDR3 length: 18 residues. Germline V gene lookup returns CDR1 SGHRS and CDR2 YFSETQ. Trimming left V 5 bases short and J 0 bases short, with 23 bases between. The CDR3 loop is CASSWLRQGEVYQETQYF. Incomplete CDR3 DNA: TGCGCCAGCAGTTGGTTGCGTCAGGGTGAGGTTTACCAAGAGACC. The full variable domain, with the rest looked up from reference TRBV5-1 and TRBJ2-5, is KAGVTQTPRYLIKTRGQQVTLSCSPISGHRSVSWYQQTPGQGLQFLFEYFSETQRNKGNFPGRFSGRQFSNSRSEMNVSTLELGDSALYLCASSWLRQGEVYQETQYFGPGTRLLVL.

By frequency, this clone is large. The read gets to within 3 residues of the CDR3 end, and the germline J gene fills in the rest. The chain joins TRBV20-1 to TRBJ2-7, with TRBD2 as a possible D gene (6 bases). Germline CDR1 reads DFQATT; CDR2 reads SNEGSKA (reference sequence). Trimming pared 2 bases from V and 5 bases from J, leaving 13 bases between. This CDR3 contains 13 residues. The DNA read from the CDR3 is TGCAGTGCTAGACCCGAGACTAGTCACGAG. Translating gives CSARPETSHE. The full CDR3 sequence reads CSARPETSHEQYF.

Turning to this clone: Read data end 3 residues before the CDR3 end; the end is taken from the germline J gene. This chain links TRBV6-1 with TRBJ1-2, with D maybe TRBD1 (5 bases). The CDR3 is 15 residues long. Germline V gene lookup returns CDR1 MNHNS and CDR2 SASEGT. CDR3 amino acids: CASSEAAGGSDDYTF. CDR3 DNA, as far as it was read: TGTGCCAGCAGTGAAGCAGCGGGGGGGTCGGATGAC.

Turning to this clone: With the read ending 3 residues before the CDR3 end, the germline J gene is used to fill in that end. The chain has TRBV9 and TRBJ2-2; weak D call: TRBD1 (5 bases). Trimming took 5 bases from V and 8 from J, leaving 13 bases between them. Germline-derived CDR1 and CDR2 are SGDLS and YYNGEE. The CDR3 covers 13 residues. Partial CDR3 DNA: TGTGCCAGCAGTTCTGGGGCGGTGGGGGAG. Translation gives CASSSGAVGE. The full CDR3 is CASSSGAVGELFF.